Listed below are T cell receptor beta chains from one sample, sequenced in a study of CD4+ T cells in melanoma. Here immunoSEQ multiplex PCR was the method, and the copy in TCRdb shows in-frame clones only, minus some. The sample holds 20,000 to 25,000 clones, roughly four fifths seen once. The sample was cells from a culture (not recorded whether cultured in vitro). These receptors originate from a human donor with melanoma. Both conserved end residues are trimmed from each CDR3. The size of a clone is reported for some rows only, either as once, few or many, or as a class for expanded clones.

TRBJ1-1,TRBV30,NA,AWRDDILAEAF
TRBJ1-1,TRBV9,NA,ASSAPPRGYGDTEAF
TRBJ1-2,TRBV19,NA,ASSKGVTYGYT
TRBJ2-7,TRBV4-1,NA,ASSQASGGAYEQY
TRBJ1-2,TRBV6-1,NA,ASSESVAQGLVDYGYT
TRBJ2-5,TRBV7-9,NA,ASSPSRLAGERETQY
TRBJ1-1,TRBV5-1,NA,ASSFSGHTEAF
TRBJ1-1,TRBV15,NA,ATSRGHYTEAF
TRBJ1-2,TRBV30,NA,AWNRALSRGYT
TRBJ1-5,TRBV10-3,NA,AAAREGPGQPQH
TRBJ2-2,TRBV15,NA,ATSRKRLAGAGELF
TRBJ2-7,TRBV5-1,NA,ASSLSEPPYEQY
TRBJ1-2,TRBV6-5,NA,ASSFSGQFMTYGYT
TRBJ1-6,TRBV6-6,few,ASSYDRVFNSPLH
TRBJ2-7,TRBV6-1,NA,ASSRDRGLREQY
TRBJ1-4,TRBV19,NA,ASSRTGRDEKLF
TRBJ2-7,TRBV4-2,NA,ASSPTRGEQY
TRBJ1-3,TRBV25-1,NA,ASSEVLGGHEGNTIY
TRBJ2-1,TRBV6-1,NA,ASRRAGGAWDEQF
TRBJ2-1,TRBV5-1,NA,ASSLTEAGEQF
TRBJ1-2,TRBV27,NA,ASSRVDRRAGGYT
TRBJ1-2,TRBV29-1,NA,SARGDYGYT
TRBJ2-5,TRBV5-1,NA,ASGRAQGAGETQY
TRBJ1-1,TRBV19,NA,ASSDSSLNTEAF
TRBJ1-1,TRBV6-1,NA,ASSLTENTEAF
TRBJ1-1,TRBV6-1,NA,ASRTQGFITEAF
TRBJ1-2,TRBV5-1,NA,ASSSEDILYGYT
TRBJ1-2,TRBV12-5,NA,ASGLVVGPEPYGYT
TRBJ2-5,TRBV5-1,few,ASSLPGEETQY
TRBJ1-4,TRBV6-6,once,ASSQYPGNEKLF
TRBJ2-1,TRBV2,NA,ASKIRGDNEQF
TRBJ1-1,TRBV15,NA,ATSEQGMNTEAF
TRBJ2-1,TRBV10-3,NA,AISPGLAGDEQF
TRBJ2-7,TRBV10-3,NA,AISEGPTGGLYEQY
TRBJ2-7,TRBV5-1,NA,ASTYGTAGPYEQY
TRBJ1-1,TRBV12-5,once,ASGLGTANTEAF
TRBJ1-3,TRBV19,NA,ASSSGTGAGNTIY
TRBJ2-7,TRBV2,NA,ASSRDSYEQY
TRBJ2-3,TRBV30,NA,AWSLGPSDTQY
TRBJ1-2,TRBV4-1,NA,ASSLPGPFGYGYT
TRBJ2-2,TRBV14,few,ASSQYLPGTGELF
TRBJ2-7,TRBV2,NA,ASSVTSYEQY